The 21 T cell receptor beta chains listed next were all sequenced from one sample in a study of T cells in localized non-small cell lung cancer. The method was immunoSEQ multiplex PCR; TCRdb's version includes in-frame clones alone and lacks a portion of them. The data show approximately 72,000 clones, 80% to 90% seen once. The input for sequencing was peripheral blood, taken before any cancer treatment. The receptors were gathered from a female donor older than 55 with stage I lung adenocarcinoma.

The CDR3 DNA follows: TGTGCCAGCAGCTTAGGGCTGGGGTCCTATGGCTACACCTTC. This translates into CASSLGLGSYGYTF. V and J are TRBV11-2 and TRBJ1-2; D gene uncertain. This CDR3 comprises 14 residues. Trimming took off 1 base at V and 4 bases at J, with 10 bases between the two ends. Germline V gene sequence: CDR1 SGHAT, CDR2 FQNNGV. Drawing the rest from reference TRBV11-2 and TRBJ1-2, the complete variable domain is EAGVAQSPRYKIIEKRQSVAFWCNPISGHATLYWYQQILGQGPKLLIQFQNNGVVDDSQLPKDRFSAERLKGVDSTLKIQPAKLEDSAVYLCASSLGLGSYGYTFGSGTRLTVV.

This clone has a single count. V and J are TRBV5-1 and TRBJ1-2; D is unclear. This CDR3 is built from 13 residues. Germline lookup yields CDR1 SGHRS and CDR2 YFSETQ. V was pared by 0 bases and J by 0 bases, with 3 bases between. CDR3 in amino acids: CASSLDTNYGYTF. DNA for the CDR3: TGCGCCAGCAGCTTGGACACTAACTATGGCTACACCTTC.

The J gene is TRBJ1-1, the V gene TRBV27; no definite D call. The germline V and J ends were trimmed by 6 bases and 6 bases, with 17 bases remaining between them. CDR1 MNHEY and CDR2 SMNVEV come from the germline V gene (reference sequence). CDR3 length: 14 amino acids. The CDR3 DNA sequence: TGTGCCAGCAGCAACTCACCCATGCGGGCTGAAGCTTTCTTT. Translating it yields CASSNSPMRAEAFF.

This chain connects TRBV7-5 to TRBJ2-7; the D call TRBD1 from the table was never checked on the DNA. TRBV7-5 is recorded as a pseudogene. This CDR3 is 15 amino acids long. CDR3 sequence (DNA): TGTGCCAGAAGCTTAGGTAGCAGGGCCCTATTGGGGCAGTACTTC. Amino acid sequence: CARSLGSRALLGQYF.

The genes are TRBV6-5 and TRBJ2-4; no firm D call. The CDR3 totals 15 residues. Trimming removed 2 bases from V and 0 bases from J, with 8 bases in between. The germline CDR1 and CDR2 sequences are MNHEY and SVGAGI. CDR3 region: CASSYGWRAKNIQYF. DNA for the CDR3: TGTGCCAGCAGTTACGGGTGGAGAGCCAAAAACATTCAGTACTTC.

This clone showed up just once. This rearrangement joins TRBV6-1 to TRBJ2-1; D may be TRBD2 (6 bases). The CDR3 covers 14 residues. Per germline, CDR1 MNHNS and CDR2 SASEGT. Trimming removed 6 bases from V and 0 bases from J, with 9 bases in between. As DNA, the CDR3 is TGTGCCAGCAGGTACGGGAGCTCCTACAATGAGCAGTTCTTC. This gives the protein CASRYGSSYNEQFF.

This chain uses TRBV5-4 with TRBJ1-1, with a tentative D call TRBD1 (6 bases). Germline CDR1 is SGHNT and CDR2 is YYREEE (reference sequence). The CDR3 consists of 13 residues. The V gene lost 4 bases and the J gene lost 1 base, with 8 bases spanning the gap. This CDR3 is CASSRTENTEAFF. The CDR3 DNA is TGTGCCAGCAGCCGGACAGAGAACACTGAAGCTTTCTTT.

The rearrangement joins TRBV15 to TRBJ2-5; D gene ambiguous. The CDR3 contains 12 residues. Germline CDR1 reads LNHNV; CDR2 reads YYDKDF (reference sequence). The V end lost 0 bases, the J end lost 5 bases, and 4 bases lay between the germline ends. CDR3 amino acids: CATSRDWETQYF. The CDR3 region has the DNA TGTGCCACCAGCAGAGATTGGGAGACCCAGTACTTC.

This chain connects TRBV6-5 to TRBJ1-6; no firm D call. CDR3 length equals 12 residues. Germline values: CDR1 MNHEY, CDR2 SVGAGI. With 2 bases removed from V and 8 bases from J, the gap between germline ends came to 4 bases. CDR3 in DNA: TGTGCCAGCAGTTACGCGGATTCACCCCTCCACTTT. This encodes CASSYADSPLHF.

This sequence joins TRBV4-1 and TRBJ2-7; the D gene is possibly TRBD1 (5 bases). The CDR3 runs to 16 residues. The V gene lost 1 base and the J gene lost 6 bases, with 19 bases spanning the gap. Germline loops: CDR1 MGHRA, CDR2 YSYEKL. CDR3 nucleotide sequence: TGCGCCAGCAGCCAAGGCATATTGACGTCTAGGGGCGAGCAGTACTTC. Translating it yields CASSQGILTSRGEQYF.

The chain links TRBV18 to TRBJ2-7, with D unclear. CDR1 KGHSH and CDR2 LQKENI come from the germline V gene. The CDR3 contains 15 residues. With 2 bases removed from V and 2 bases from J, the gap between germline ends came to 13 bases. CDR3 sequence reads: CASSPESGLTYEQYF. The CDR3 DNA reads TGTGCCAGCTCACCAGAATCCGGGCTGACCTACGAGCAGTACTTC.

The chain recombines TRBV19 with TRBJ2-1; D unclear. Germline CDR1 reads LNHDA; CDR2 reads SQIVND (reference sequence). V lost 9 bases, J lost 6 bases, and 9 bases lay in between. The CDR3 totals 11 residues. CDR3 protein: CASEAFNEQFF. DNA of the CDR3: TGTGCCAGCGAAGCGTTCAATGAGCAGTTCTTC.

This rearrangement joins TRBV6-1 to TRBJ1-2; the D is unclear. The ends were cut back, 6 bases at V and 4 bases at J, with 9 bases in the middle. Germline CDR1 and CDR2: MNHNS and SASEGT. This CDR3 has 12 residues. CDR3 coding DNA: TGTGCCAGCAGGGAAACCACCTATGGCTACACCTTC. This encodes CASRETTYGYTF.

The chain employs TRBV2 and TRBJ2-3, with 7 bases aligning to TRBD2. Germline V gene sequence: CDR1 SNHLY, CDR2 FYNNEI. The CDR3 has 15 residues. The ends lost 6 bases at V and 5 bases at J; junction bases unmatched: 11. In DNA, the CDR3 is TGTGCCAGCAGGGGGAGCGGGATCAACTTAGATACGCAGTATTTT. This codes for CASRGSGINLDTQYF.

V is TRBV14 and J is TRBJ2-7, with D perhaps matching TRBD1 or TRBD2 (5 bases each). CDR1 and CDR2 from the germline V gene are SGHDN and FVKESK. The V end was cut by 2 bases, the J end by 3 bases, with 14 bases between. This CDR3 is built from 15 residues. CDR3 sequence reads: CASSQYGGPLYEQYF. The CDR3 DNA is TGTGCCAGCAGCCAATATGGGGGTCCCCTCTACGAGCAGTACTTC.

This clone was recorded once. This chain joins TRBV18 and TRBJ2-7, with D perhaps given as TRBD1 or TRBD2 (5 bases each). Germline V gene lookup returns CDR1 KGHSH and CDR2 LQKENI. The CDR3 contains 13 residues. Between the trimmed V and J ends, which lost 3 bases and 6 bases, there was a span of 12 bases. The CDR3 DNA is TGTGCCAGCTCACCGGGACCCCAGGGCGAGCAGTACTTC. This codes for CASSPGPQGEQYF. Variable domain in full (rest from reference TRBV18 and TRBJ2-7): NAGVMQNPRHLVRRRGQEARLRCSPMKGHSHVYWYRQLPEEGLKFMVYLQKENIIDESGMPKERFSAEFPKEGPSILRIQQVVRGDSAAYFCASSPGPQGEQYFGPGTRLTVT.

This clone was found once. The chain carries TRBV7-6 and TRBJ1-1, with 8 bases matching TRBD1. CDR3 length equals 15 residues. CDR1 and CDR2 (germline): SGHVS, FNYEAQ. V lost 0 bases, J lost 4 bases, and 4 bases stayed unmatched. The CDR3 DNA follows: TGTGCCAGCAGCTTAGCGACAGGGGTCGTCACTGAAGCTTTCTTT. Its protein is CASSLATGVVTEAFF.

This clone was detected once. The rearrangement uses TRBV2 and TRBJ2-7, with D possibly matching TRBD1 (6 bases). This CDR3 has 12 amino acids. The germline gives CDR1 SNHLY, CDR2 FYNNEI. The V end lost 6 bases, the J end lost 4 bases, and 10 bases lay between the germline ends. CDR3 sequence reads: CASRRQDYEQYF. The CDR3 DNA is TGTGCCAGCAGACGACAGGATTACGAGCAGTACTTC.

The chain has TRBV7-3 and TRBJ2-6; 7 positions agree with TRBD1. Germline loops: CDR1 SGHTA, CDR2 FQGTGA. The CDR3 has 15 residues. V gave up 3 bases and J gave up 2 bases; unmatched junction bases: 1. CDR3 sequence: CASSFDRAGANVLTF. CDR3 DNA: TGTGCCAGCAGCTTCGACAGGGCTGGGGCCAACGTCCTGACTTTC.

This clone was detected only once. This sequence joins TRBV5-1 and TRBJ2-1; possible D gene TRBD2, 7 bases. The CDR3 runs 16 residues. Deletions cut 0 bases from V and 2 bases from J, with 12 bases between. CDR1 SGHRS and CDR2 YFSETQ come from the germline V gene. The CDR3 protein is CASSLEGGSTYNEQFF. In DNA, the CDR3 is TGCGCCAGCAGCTTGGAGGGGGGGTCCACCTACAATGAGCAGTTCTTC.

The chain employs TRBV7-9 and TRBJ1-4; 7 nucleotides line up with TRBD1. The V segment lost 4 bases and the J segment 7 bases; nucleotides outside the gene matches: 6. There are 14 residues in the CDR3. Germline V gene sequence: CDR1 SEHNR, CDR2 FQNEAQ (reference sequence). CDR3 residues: CASSSDRDSEKLFF. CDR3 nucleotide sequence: TGTGCCAGCAGCTCCGACAGGGATAGTGAAAAACTGTTTTTT.